Listed below are T cell receptor beta chains from one sample, sequenced in a study of shared clonotypes between healthy human individuals. Generated by immunoSEQ multiplex PCR, the TCRdb table keeps only in-frame clones and is missing some. The sample lists some 2,500,000 clones; 85% to 95% were seen once. The material sequenced was naive CD4+ T cells from PBMCs. Receptor source: a man in his late teens or twenties in good health. Some clones in this sample may be carry-over from other donors' samples. Both conserved end residues are trimmed from each CDR3. The order of the fields is CDR3 length, V gene, clone size, CDR3 protein. Size values are once, few and many counts, or a class for expanded clones, and some rows have none.

12	TRBV2	-	ASRSWRGNNEQF
9	TRBV20-1	-	SANEGETQY
13	TRBV29-1	-	SVGGEGHPRNEQF
12	TRBV19	-	ATQTRTNTGELF
14	TRBV5-4	once	ASSFDTSGSADTQY
14	TRBV28	once	ASSLGLRGGNTEAF
12	TRBV5-1	-	ASSLFGGLGAAF
12	TRBV7-2	once	ASSFTGLTYEQY
13	TRBV28	-	ASSLFGSLSYEQY
11	TRBV30	-	AWSLSIGKGAD
10	TRBV19	-	ASSTRTGVQY
11	TRBV5-1	-	ASSPLGAGELF
9	TRBV28	-	ASVRMDTQY
13	TRBV5-1	-	ASSLRTGLSNEQF
13	TRBV28	-	ASSRGTVNTYEQY
11	TRBV6-6	once	ASRGREGTEAF
12	TRBV18	few	ASSGQGNDQPQH
14	TRBV4-3	-	ASSQDGRGGTETQY
11	TRBV4-3	-	ARGTSVAVWQY
14	TRBV6-5	-	ASSYSMAGGNYEQY
14	TRBV28	-	ASSSQTLSGGEKLF
12	TRBV4-2	few	ASSQGGGEGKQY
14	TRBV18	-	ASSPESSLSYNEQF
12	TRBV28	-	ASRGTGVLHEQY
13	TRBV5-5	-	ASSPSRGRSYEQY
9	TRBV5-1	few	ASSLSGELF
13	TRBV2	few	ASSLGQQSNQPQH
12	TRBV19	-	ASSNIGGKNIQY
11	TRBV7-3	once	ASSATTYNEQF
10	TRBV29-1	-	SALTGSETQY
14	TRBV5-1	-	ASSFDGQSLGSEQF
11	TRBV28	-	ASSLGGNYEQY
16	TRBV11-2	-	ASSPRGGGGGPGLTQY
11	TRBV7-3	once	ASSLSSNNEQF
18	TRBV4-2	-	ASSYSLHRGLSSGANVLT
13	TRBV28	-	ASSLQFPSGHEQY
15	TRBV13	-	ASSLVGIQGPNSPLH
12	TRBV28	-	ASSFPKGAGGYT
12	TRBV7-2	-	ASSRGLARSTQY
12	TRBV7-9	-	ASSRGDRGNEQY
11	TRBV5-1	-	ASSPTAGEGYT
16	TRBV13	-	ASSLGFRDRARTGELF
15	TRBV5-1	-	ASSFLLAGGGVDTQY
14	TRBV7-8	-	ASSPVSRRGTNEQF
14	TRBV9	-	ASSVDVEGAAGELF
14	TRBV28	-	ASSPGGGGGYYGYT
12	TRBV11-3	-	ASSLGLAGAEQF
12	TRBV5-6	-	ASSFLQSGNTIY
15	TRBV27	-	ASSPVRTEYSNQPQH
12	TRBV11-2	-	ASSPGEGRSGYT
13	TRBV2	-	ASRKDGATNEKLF
11	TRBV19	-	ASSILRNTEAF